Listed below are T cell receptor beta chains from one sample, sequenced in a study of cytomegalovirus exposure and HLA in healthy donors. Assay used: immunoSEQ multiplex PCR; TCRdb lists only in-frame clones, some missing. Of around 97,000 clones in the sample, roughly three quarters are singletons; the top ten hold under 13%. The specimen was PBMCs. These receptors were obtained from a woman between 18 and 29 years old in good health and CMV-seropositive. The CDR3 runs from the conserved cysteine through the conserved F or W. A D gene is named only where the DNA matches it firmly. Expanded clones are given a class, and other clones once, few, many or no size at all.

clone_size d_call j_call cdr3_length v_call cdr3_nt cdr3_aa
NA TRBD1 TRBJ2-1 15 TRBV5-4 TGTGCCAGCAGCTCAACAGGGGTTTCCTACAATGAGCAGTTCTTC CASSSTGVSYNEQFF
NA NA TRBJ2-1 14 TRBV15 TGTGCCACCACCTATGGGGGCCCGGGGAATGAGCAGTTCTTC CATTYGGPGNEQFF
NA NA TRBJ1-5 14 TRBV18 TGTGCCAGCTCGACGGCGGGGTTCAATCAGCCCCAGCATTTT CASSTAGFNQPQHF
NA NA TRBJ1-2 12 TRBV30 TGTGCCTGGAGAATTGGGGGGGATGGCTACACCTTC CAWRIGGDGYTF
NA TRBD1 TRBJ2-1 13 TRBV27 TGTGCCAGCAGCCGGGACAGGGTATGGGAGCAGTTCTTC CASSRDRVWEQFF
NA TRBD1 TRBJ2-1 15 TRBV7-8 TGTGCCAGCAGATTGACAGGGATCTCCTACAATGAGCAGTTCTTC CASRLTGISYNEQFF
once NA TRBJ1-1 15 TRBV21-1 TGTGCCAGCAGCCCCAGGGACTGCCTAAACACTGAAGCTTTCTTT CASSPRDCLNTEAFF
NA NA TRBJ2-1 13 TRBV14 TGTGCCAGCAGCCTTCAGTGGAGTGATGAGCAGTTCTTC CASSLQWSDEQFF
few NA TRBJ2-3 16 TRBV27 TGTGCCAGCACTCGGTTCGGGCTAGCGAGCACAGATACGCAGTATTTT CASTRFGLASTDTQYF
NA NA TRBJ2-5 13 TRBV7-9 TGTGCCAGCGTAAGTGGGACTTACGAGACCCAGTACTTC CASVSGTYETQYF
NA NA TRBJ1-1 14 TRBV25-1 TGTGCCAGCAGAGCCCCAGGGTCCAGCGCTGAAGCTTTCTTT CASRAPGSSAEAFF
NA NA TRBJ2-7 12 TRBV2 TGTGCCAGCAAGGACTCTCCTTACGAGCAGTACTTC CASKDSPYEQYF
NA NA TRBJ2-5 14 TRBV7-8 TGTGCCGGCAGCTTACTGCAGCGAGGAGAGACCCAGTACTTC CAGSLLQRGETQYF
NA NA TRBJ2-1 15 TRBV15 TGTGCCACCAGCAGAGATTTTACCGGGAACAATGAGCAATTCTTC CATSRDFTGNNEQFF
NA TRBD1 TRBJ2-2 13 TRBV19 TGTGCCAGTAGTTCCAGGGGGCCCGGGGAGCTGTTTTTT CASSSRGPGELFF
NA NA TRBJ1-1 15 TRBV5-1 TGCGCCAGCAGCTTGGAGGGGTCCGGTAACACTGAAGCTTTCTTT CASSLEGSGNTEAFF
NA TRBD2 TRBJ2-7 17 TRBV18 TGTGCCAGCTCCCTACTAGCGGGGGGTCCGAGCTCCTACGAGCAGTACTTC CASSLLAGGPSSYEQYF
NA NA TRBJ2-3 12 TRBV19 TGTGCCAGTAGTCAGGGCACAGATACGCAGTATTTT CASSQGTDTQYF
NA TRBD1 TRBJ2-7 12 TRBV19 TGTGCCAGTAGTGACAGGGGTTACGAGCAGTACTTC CASSDRGYEQYF
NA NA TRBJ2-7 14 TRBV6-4 TGTGCCAGCAGCCCGGACTTTAGCTCCTACGAGCAGTACTTC CASSPDFSSYEQYF
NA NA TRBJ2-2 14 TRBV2 TGTGCCAGCACTGTGACAGATCGGCCCGGGGAGCTGTTTTTT CASTVTDRPGELFF
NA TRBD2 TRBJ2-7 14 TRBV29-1 TGCAGCGTACGGACTAGCGGGGCTTCCTACGAGCAGTACTTC CSVRTSGASYEQYF
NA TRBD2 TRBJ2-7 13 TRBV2 TGTGCCAGCGGGCGGGAGTTTAGGTACGAGCAGTACTTC CASGREFRYEQYF
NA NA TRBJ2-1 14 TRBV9 TGTGCCAGCCAGCAGGGGGGAGCTGGAAATGAGCAGTTCTTC CASQQGGAGNEQFF
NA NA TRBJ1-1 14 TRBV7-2 TGTGCCAGCAGCAAATACAGGGTGTCCACTGAAGCTTTCTTT CASSKYRVSTEAFF
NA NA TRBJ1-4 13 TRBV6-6 TGTGCCAGCAGTTTACTACAGGGTCGGAAACTGTTTTTT CASSLLQGRKLFF
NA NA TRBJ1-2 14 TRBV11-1 TGTGCCAGCAGCTTTGGACAGAGGGACTATGGCTACACCTTC CASSFGQRDYGYTF
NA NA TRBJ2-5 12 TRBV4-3 TGCGCCAGCAGCAAGATCGGGGAGACCCAGTACTTC CASSKIGETQYF
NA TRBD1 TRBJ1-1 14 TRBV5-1 TGCGCCAGCAGCCCACAGGGGGCGAACACTGAAGCTTTCTTT CASSPQGANTEAFF
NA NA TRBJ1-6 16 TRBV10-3 TGTGCCATCAGTGATGGGGCGCAGGGGTCAAATTCACCCCTCCACTTT CAISDGAQGSNSPLHF
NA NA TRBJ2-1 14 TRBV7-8 TGTGCCAGCAGCTTAGGGACAGCCTACAATGAGCAGTTCTTC CASSLGTAYNEQFF
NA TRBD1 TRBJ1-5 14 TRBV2 TGTGCCACCCGGGACAGGGGGAGCAATCAGCCCCAGCATTTT CATRDRGSNQPQHF